These 20 T cell receptor beta chains were sequenced from one sample in a study of PD-L1 blockade in urothelial cancer. Specified time point: pretreatment peripheral blood. Sequenced by immunoSEQ multiplex PCR; TCRdb stores in-frame clones only, minus some. The data contain more than 90,000 clones, roughly 91% of them seen just once; the ten biggest clones take up roughly 2%. The source was PBMCs, collected around atezolizumab (anti-PD-L1) treatment. The receptors derive from a man in his 60s with urothelial cancer.

A few counts support this clone. V gene TRBV27 combines with J gene TRBJ1-6; TRBD1 matches 9 bases. The CDR3 has 16 residues. Germline trimming cut 5 bases from V and 6 bases from J; bases unmatched to any gene: 8. CDR1 MNHEY and CDR2 SMNVEV come from the germline V gene (reference sequence). This CDR3 reads CASSRAGTGSNSPLHF. CDR3 nucleotides: TGTGCCAGCAGTAGAGCCGGGACAGGGTCTAATTCACCCCTCCACTTT.

This clone was observed once. The V and J genes are TRBV9 and TRBJ2-7, with 7 bases that match TRBD2. V lost 3 bases to trimming and J lost 3 bases; unmatched junction nucleotides: 9. This CDR3 is 15 amino acids long. CDR1 and CDR2 (germline): SGDLS, YYNGEE. CDR3 region: CASSALGAGIYEQYF. The CDR3 nucleotides are TGTGCCAGCAGCGCCCTTGGAGCGGGGATCTACGAGCAGTACTTC.

The rearrangement uses TRBV11-3 and TRBJ2-3; 7 nucleotides align to TRBD2. The CDR3 runs to 15 residues. Germline V CDR1 and CDR2: SGHNT, YENEEA. Losses at the gene ends were 5 bases for V and 2 bases for J; bases not matched to a gene: 7. CDR3 in DNA: TGTGCCAGCAGCCTCGGGGAGGGGTTCACAGATACGCAGTATTTT. Protein: CASSLGEGFTDTQYF.

The CDR3 spells CASSPLPSVLGTDTQYF. The CDR3 DNA follows: TGCGCCAGCAGCCCCCTCCCTAGTGTGTTGGGCACAGATACGCAGTATTTT. This chain connects TRBV5-1 to TRBJ2-3; no firm D call. The CDR3 is 17 residues long. Germline V gene data show CDR1 as SGHRS and CDR2 as YFSETQ. Trimming left V 4 bases short and J 1 base short, with 19 bases between.

The chain carries TRBV11-3 and TRBJ2-3; TRBD2 matches 11 bases. There are 16 residues in the CDR3. With 3 bases clipped from V and 2 bases from J, the junction kept 4 bases outside the gene matches. Germline V lookup: CDR1 SGHNT, CDR2 YENEEA. The CDR3 is CASSFGTSGVTDTQYF. CDR3 nucleotides: TGTGCCAGCAGCTTCGGGACTAGCGGAGTCACAGATACGCAGTATTTT. The complete variable domain, with remaining parts taken from reference TRBV11-3 and TRBJ2-3, reads EAGVVQSPRYKIIEKKQPVAFWCNPISGHNTLYWYLQNLGQGPELLIRYENEEAVDDSQLPKDRFSAERLKGVDSTLKIQPAELGDSAVYLCASSFGTSGVTDTQYFGPGTRLTVL.

Only a few counts were recorded for this clone. V is TRBV6-5 and J is TRBJ1-6; 8 bases align to TRBD1. The germline gives CDR1 MNHEY, CDR2 SVGAGI. The trim removed 2 bases at V and 9 bases at J, leaving 6 bases unmatched. The length of the CDR3 is 15 residues. The CDR3 region is CASSYLRGRGSPLHF. For the CDR3, the DNA is TGTGCCAGCAGTTACCTCAGGGGGCGCGGTTCACCCCTCCACTTT.

Only one count was recorded for this clone. The J gene is TRBJ1-2, the V gene TRBV18; 9 positions agree with TRBD1. This CDR3 is 15 amino acids long. Germline CDR1 is KGHSH and CDR2 is LQKENI. The V gene end was trimmed by 3 bases and the J gene end by 8 bases; junction bases not matched to a gene: 10. CDR3 sequence reads: CASSPGQGGFWGYTF. The CDR3 DNA is TGTGCCAGCTCACCGGGACAGGGCGGTTTTTGGGGCTACACCTTC.

The chain combines TRBV11-2 with TRBJ1-4; 9 bases line up with TRBD1. Germline loops: CDR1 SGHAT, CDR2 FQNNGV. V dropped 5 bases and J dropped 8; count of bases not matched to a gene: 6. CDR3 length: 14 amino acids. The CDR3 DNA reads TGTGCCAGCAGCCTGGGACAGGGCCGCGAAAAACTGTTTTTT. Translating it yields CASSLGQGREKLFF. Based on the CDR3 plus reference TRBV11-2 and TRBJ1-4, the full variable domain is EAGVAQSPRYKIIEKRQSVAFWCNPISGHATLYWYQQILGQGPKLLIQFQNNGVVDDSQLPKDRFSAERLKGVDSTLKIQPAKLEDSAVYLCASSLGQGREKLFFGSGTQLSVL.

The rearrangement joins TRBV28 to TRBJ1-2; 8 nucleotides match TRBD1. This CDR3 comprises 15 residues. Germline V CDR1 and CDR2: MDHEN, SYDVKM. Trimming took 2 bases from V and 4 from J; bases not matched to a gene: 6. CDR3 bases: TGTGCCAGCAGTTTAGGTTGGGACAGGACCTATGGCTACACCTTC. This gives the protein CASSLGWDRTYGYTF.

The chain is built from TRBV30 and TRBJ2-7; tentatively, D is TRBD1 (6 bases). Germline CDR1 GTSNPN, CDR2 SVGIG (reference sequence). V lost 5 bases to trimming and J lost 9 bases, with 23 bases between them. This CDR3 comprises 14 residues. The CDR3: CAWPGLRDTGGQYF. DNA for the CDR3: TGTGCCTGGCCTGGGTTACGGGACACTGGGGGGCAGTACTTC.

The V call is TRBV5-1, the J call TRBJ2-6; 8 nucleotides agree with TRBD2. V lost 6 bases to trimming and J lost 3 bases; unmatched junction nucleotides: 5. Germline V CDR1 and CDR2: SGHRS, YFSETQ. The CDR3 has 15 residues. The CDR3: CASIPGGNGANVLTF. CDR3 nucleotides: TGCGCCAGCATCCCGGGGGGGAATGGGGCCAACGTCCTGACTTTC.

V usage is TRBV5-4 and J usage is TRBJ2-7; maybe TRBD1 (5 bases). V lost 0 bases and J lost 0, with 7 bases in between. Germline CDR1 SGHNT, CDR2 YYREEE (reference sequence). There are 14 residues in the CDR3. The CDR3 protein is CASSLGGFSYEQYF. CDR3 bases: TGTGCCAGCAGCTTGGGGGGCTTCTCCTACGAGCAGTACTTC.

The chain recombines TRBV4-3 with TRBJ2-6; 8 nucleotides match TRBD1. Looked up from germline, CDR1 is LGHNA and CDR2 is YSLEER. This CDR3 has 20 amino acids. V trimming: 0 bases; J trimming: 0 bases; junction bases outside the gene matches: 10. The CDR3 protein is CASSQDFRAGGGSGANVLTF. The DNA for the CDR3 is TGCGCCAGCAGCCAAGATTTTCGGGCAGGGGGCGGCTCTGGGGCCAACGTCCTGACTTTC.

This chain joins TRBV5-6 and TRBJ1-2; D remains unclear. Looked up from germline, CDR1 is SGHDT and CDR2 is YYEEEE. The germline V and J ends were trimmed by 0 bases and 12 bases, with 12 bases remaining between them. The CDR3 consists of 12 residues. This CDR3 is CASSLGDTMNTF. In DNA form, the CDR3 reads TGTGCCAGCAGCTTGGGAGACACAATGAACACCTTC.

The chain is built from TRBV19 and TRBJ1-5; D gene unclear. Per the germline V gene, CDR1 is LNHDA and CDR2 is SQIVND (reference sequence). V was clipped by 5 bases and J by 2 bases, with 4 bases between them. The CDR3 runs to 12 residues. The CDR3 coding sequence is TGTGCCAGTAGTCCTCGCAATCAGCCCCAGCATTTT. Its protein product is CASSPRNQPQHF.

The chain combines TRBV7-2 with TRBJ1-5; D gene uncertain. Looked up from germline, CDR1 is SGHTA and CDR2 is FQGNSA. Trimming removed 7 bases from V and 0 bases from J, with 7 bases in between. The CDR3 has 13 residues. CDR3 sequence (DNA): TGTGCCAGCACCCCCAGTAGCAATCAGCCCCAGCATTTT. Residues: CASTPSSNQPQHF.

The chain recombines TRBV7-3 with TRBJ2-5, with 14 bases lining up with TRBD2. This CDR3 region has 16 residues. After removal of 4 bases from V and 0 bases from J, the junction contained 1 base not matched to a gene. Germline V lookup: CDR1 SGHTA, CDR2 FQGTGA. CDR3 sequence (DNA): TGTGCCAGCAGCTCGGGACTAGCGGGGGACCAAGAGACCCAGTACTTC. Amino acids: CASSSGLAGDQETQYF.

The genes are TRBV15 and TRBJ2-2; perhaps TRBD2 as D (6 bases). Germline lookup yields CDR1 LNHNV and CDR2 YYDKDF (reference sequence). The CDR3 totals 13 residues. V lost 3 bases to trimming and J lost 5 bases, with 7 bases between them. The CDR3 bases are TGTGCCACCAGCAGGGAGGGGACCGGGGAGCTGTTTTTT. Translated, it gives CATSREGTGELFF. Full variable domain (missing parts from reference TRBV15 and TRBJ2-2): DAMVIQNPRYQVTQFGKPVTLSCSQTLNHNVMYWYQQKSSQAPKLLFHYYDKDFNNEADTPDNFQSRRPNTSFCFLDIRSPGLGDTAMYLCATSREGTGELFFGEGSRLTVL.

The J gene is TRBJ1-5, the V gene TRBV19; D might be TRBD1 (6 bases). V lost 6 bases to trimming and J lost 4 bases, with 10 bases between them. CDR3 size: 13 residues. The germline V gene encodes CDR1 LNHDA and CDR2 SQIVND (reference sequence). The CDR3 bases are TGTGCCAGTAGCGACAGGACTAATCAGCCCCAGCATTTT. Residues: CASSDRTNQPQHF.

This chain connects TRBV5-6 to TRBJ2-6, with D unclear. Trimming shortened V by 3 bases and J by 0 bases, and 13 bases separated the two germline ends. Per germline, CDR1 SGHDT and CDR2 YYEEEE. The CDR3 loop spans 17 amino acids. The CDR3 protein is CASSYEEWASGANVLTF. In nucleotides, the CDR3 is TGTGCCAGCAGCTATGAAGAGTGGGCCTCTGGGGCCAACGTCCTGACTTTC.